These 18 T cell receptor beta chains originate from one sample sequenced in a study of PD-1 blockade in classical Hodgkin lymphoma. Every one of the patients relapsed after autologous stem cell transplantation (brentuximab vedotin exposure was variable). Using immunoSEQ multiplex PCR, the repertoire was profiled, and TCRdb retains in-frame clones only, with some absent. This table has about 53,000 clones, roughly 80% appearing once. The sample here was peripheral blood mononuclear cells (PBMCs), taken at baseline. All receptors derive from a human donor with classical Hodgkin lymphoma.

The V gene is TRBV5-6, the J gene TRBJ2-2; no reliable D call. Germline CDR1 and CDR2: SGHDT and YYEEEE. The CDR3 spans 15 residues. Trimming stripped 3 bases from V and 6 bases from J, with 15 bases between. CDR3 nucleotides: TGTGCCAGCAGCTCCCCGCAAGAACCCCCCGGGGAGCTGTTTTTT. This encodes CASSSPQEPPGELFF.

This clone was seen once. The V gene is TRBV5-1, the J gene TRBJ1-4, with 8 positions matching TRBD1. This CDR3 spans 17 amino acids. Per germline, CDR1 SGHRS and CDR2 YFSETQ. V lost 4 bases, J lost 4 bases, and 12 bases stayed unmatched. CDR3 amino acids: CASSQGAGGADNEKLFF. CDR3 bases: TGCGCCAGCAGCCAGGGGGCGGGGGGCGCGGATAATGAAAAACTGTTTTTT. Drawing the rest from reference TRBV5-1 and TRBJ1-4, the complete variable domain is KAGVTQTPRYLIKTRGQQVTLSCSPISGHRSVSWYQQTPGQGLQFLFEYFSETQRNKGNFPGRFSGRQFSNSRSEMNVSTLELGDSALYLCASSQGAGGADNEKLFFGSGTQLSVL.

The chain carries TRBV9 and TRBJ2-1, with D perhaps matching TRBD1 (5 bases). CDR3 length: 13 amino acids. V was pared by 0 bases and J by 8 bases, with 9 bases between. Germline assignment: CDR1 SGDLS and CDR2 YYNGEE. The CDR3 is CASSVEGWYEQFF. For the CDR3, the DNA is TGTGCCAGCAGCGTAGAGGGGTGGTATGAGCAGTTCTTC.

The chain links TRBV9 to TRBJ1-4; no definite D call. The V and J ends lost 3 bases and 0 bases respectively, with 9 bases between them. CDR3 length: 15 residues. Germline CDR1 SGDLS, CDR2 YYNGEE. Here the CDR3 DNA reads TGTGCCAGCAGCGGACCAGGAACAACTAATGAAAAACTGTTTTTT. It translates to CASSGPGTTNEKLFF.

This chain connects TRBV4-3 to TRBJ1-2; D is unclear. The CDR3 spans 13 residues. CDR1 and CDR2 from the germline V gene are LGHNA and YSLEER. The V end lost 1 base, the J end lost 4 bases, and 7 bases lay between the germline ends. CDR3 residues: CASSQVTGYGYTF. CDR3 in DNA: TGCGCCAGCAGCCAAGTGACGGGCTATGGCTACACCTTC.

The chain joins TRBV21-1 to TRBJ2-7. TRBV21-1 is tagged as a pseudogene. The CDR3 runs 16 residues. Here the CDR3 DNA reads TGTGCCAGCAGCAAAGCAGCCATTGGGTCTCTCTACGAGCAGTACTTC. It is translated as CASSKAAIGSLYEQYF.

The J gene is TRBJ1-2, the V gene TRBV18, with D tentatively TRBD1 (5 bases). The CDR3 loop spans 14 amino acids. V lost 4 bases to trimming and J lost 8 bases, with 17 bases between them. Germline CDR1 is KGHSH and CDR2 is LQKENI. CDR3 sequence reads: CASSHRDSTRGYTF. The CDR3 DNA reads as TGTGCCAGCTCACACCGGGACTCAACGAGGGGCTACACCTTC.

This sequence joins TRBV5-6 and TRBJ2-7; D is unclear. Germline assignment: CDR1 SGHDT and CDR2 YYEEEE. The germline V and J ends were trimmed by 2 bases and 7 bases, with 10 bases remaining between them. The CDR3 sequence is 12 residues long. In nucleotides, the CDR3 is TGTGCCAGCAGCTTCTTCTATGGGGAGCAGTACTTC. Protein sequence: CASSFFYGEQYF.

V is TRBV7-2 and J is TRBJ1-6, with D possibly TRBD1 on 5 matching bases. V was pared by 1 base and J by 7 bases, with 11 bases between. Germline CDR1 and CDR2: SGHTA and FQGNSA. This CDR3 comprises 15 residues. The CDR3 DNA sequence: TGTGCCAGCAGCTTAGTCCGGCAGGGAAATTCACCCCTCCACTTT. It is translated as CASSLVRQGNSPLHF.

The chain has TRBV11-3 and TRBJ2-5; D is tentatively TRBD1 or TRBD2 (5 bases each). The CDR3 extends over 14 amino acids. Trimming removed 5 bases from V and 4 bases from J, with 14 bases in between. Germline V gene data show CDR1 as SGHNT and CDR2 as YENEEA. In nucleotides, the CDR3 is TGTGCCAGCAGCGGCAGGGTTGGGGGAGAGACCCAGTACTTC. This gives the protein CASSGRVGGETQYF.

V gene TRBV11-3 combines with J gene TRBJ2-6; tentatively, D is TRBD1 (6 bases). V shed 3 bases and J shed 1 base, with 16 bases lying between them. The CDR3 is made up of 18 amino acids. Germline V gene data show CDR1 as SGHNT and CDR2 as YENEEA. CDR3 amino acids: CASSFPTGAYSGANVLTF. The DNA for the CDR3 is TGTGCCAGCAGCTTTCCGACAGGCGCATATTCTGGGGCCAACGTCCTGACTTTC. Based on the CDR3 plus reference TRBV11-3 and TRBJ2-6, the full variable domain is EAGVVQSPRYKIIEKKQPVAFWCNPISGHNTLYWYLQNLGQGPELLIRYENEEAVDDSQLPKDRFSAERLKGVDSTLKIQPAELGDSAVYLCASSFPTGAYSGANVLTFGAGSRLTVL.

The chain uses TRBV5-1 and TRBJ2-1; D gene ambiguous. V dropped 2 bases and J dropped 14 bases, with 14 bases sitting between them. CDR3 length: 12 residues. Germline CDR1 reads SGHRS; CDR2 reads YFSETQ. CDR3 amino acids: CASSFDSVVEFF. The CDR3 DNA sequence: TGCGCCAGCAGCTTTGATTCGGTTGTAGAGTTCTTC.

This sequence joins TRBV10-3 and TRBJ1-2, with 10 bases lining up with TRBD1. Germline CDR1 and CDR2: ENHRY and SYGVKD. The junction had 3 bases not matched to a gene; V was cut back by 3 bases and J by 5 bases. The CDR3 has 14 amino acids. CDR3 coding DNA: TGTGCCATCAGTGAAGGGACAGGGGAATATGGCTACACCTTC. Its protein product is CAISEGTGEYGYTF.

This chain joins TRBV7-2 and TRBJ2-1, with 10 bases matching TRBD2. The V gene end was trimmed by 0 bases and the J gene end by 5 bases; junction bases not matched to a gene: 7. This CDR3 has 17 residues. In germline, CDR1 is SGHTA, CDR2 FQGNSA. The CDR3 protein is CASSLAGAGGLNNEQFF. The CDR3 coding sequence is TGTGCCAGCAGCTTAGCGGGAGCGGGAGGGCTGAACAATGAGCAGTTCTTC.

The sample holds one count of this clone. The rearrangement links TRBV7-2 to TRBJ1-3, with 7 bases fitting TRBD1. The CDR3 runs 15 residues. After removal of 4 bases from V and 9 bases from J, the junction contained 12 bases not matched to a gene. CDR1 SGHTA and CDR2 FQGNSA come from the germline V gene. This CDR3 is CASSSIGGSASTIYF. DNA of the CDR3: TGTGCCAGCAGCTCGATAGGGGGCAGTGCGAGCACCATATATTTT.

The chain has TRBV10-2 and TRBJ1-5; the match to TRBD1 covers 9 bases. The CDR3 sequence is 14 residues long. With 4 bases clipped from V and 6 bases from J, the junction kept 4 bases outside the gene matches. The V gene's germline CDR1 is WSHSY and CDR2 SAAADI. The CDR3 region has the DNA TGCGCCAGCAGTGGCGGGACAGGGATTCAGCCCCAGCATTTT. This encodes CASSGGTGIQPQHF.

The rearrangement links TRBV6-5 to TRBJ2-1; no reliable D call. Germline-derived CDR1 and CDR2 are MNHEY and SVGAGI. Trimming removed 0 bases from V and 13 bases from J, with 22 bases in between. CDR3 length: 16 residues. CDR3 coding DNA: TGTGCCAGCAGTTACTCGATACAGCCGCGAATCGAATCTCAGTTCTTC. Protein: CASSYSIQPRIESQFF.

The J gene is TRBJ2-3, the V gene TRBV4-3, with unresolved D. CDR1 and CDR2 from the germline V gene are LGHNA and YSLEER. V was pared by 4 bases and J by 8 bases, with 19 bases between. This CDR3 region has 15 residues. The CDR3 loop reads CASSPTSYPPFTQYF. In DNA, the CDR3 is TGCGCCAGCAGCCCCACGTCGTACCCGCCGTTTACGCAGTATTTT.